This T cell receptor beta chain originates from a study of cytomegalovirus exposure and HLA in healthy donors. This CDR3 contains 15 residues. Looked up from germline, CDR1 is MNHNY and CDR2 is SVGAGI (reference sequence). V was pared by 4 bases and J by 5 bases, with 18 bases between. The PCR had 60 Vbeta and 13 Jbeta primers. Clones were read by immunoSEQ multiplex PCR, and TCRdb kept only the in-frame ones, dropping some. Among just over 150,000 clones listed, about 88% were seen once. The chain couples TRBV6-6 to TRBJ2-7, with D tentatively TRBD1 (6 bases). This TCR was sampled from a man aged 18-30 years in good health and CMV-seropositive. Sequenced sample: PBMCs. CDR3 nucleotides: TGTGCCAGCAGTTCCTATCTTACAGGGTCTAACGAGCAGTACTTC. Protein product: CASSSYLTGSNEQYF.